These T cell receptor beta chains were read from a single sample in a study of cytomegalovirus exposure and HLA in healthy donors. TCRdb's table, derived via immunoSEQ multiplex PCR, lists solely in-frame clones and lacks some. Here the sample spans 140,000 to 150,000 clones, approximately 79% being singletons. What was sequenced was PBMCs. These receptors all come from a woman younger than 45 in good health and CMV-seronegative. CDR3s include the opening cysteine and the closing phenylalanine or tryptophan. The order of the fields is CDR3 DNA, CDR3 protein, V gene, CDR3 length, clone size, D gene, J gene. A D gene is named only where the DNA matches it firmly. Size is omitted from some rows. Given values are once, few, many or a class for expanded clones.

TGTGCCAGCAGCTTAGGGGCCGGGAGGGCTTTCTTT,CASSLGAGRAFF,TRBV11-2,12,-,-,TRBJ1-1
TGTGCCACCAGCAGAGGTAGCGGGGGGGCGAGCTCCTACAATGAGCAGTTCTTC,CATSRGSGGASSYNEQFF,TRBV15,18,-,TRBD2,TRBJ2-1
TGTGCCAGCGTCCAAGGGGGCGGGAGGGCCCATGAGCAGTTCTTC,CASVQGGGRAHEQFF,TRBV6-5,15,-,TRBD2,TRBJ2-1
TGTGCCAGCAGCTTGGGGACGGGGACAGGGCCCTACGAGCAGTACTTC,CASSLGTGTGPYEQYF,TRBV5-6,16,-,TRBD1,TRBJ2-7
TGTGCCAGCAGCCTAACGGGACAAATGAACACCGGGGAGCTGTTTTTT,CASSLTGQMNTGELFF,TRBV7-9,16,-,-,TRBJ2-2
TGTGCCAGTAGTATGACTAGCGTTAAAGATACGCAGTATTTT,CASSMTSVKDTQYF,TRBV19,14,-,TRBD2,TRBJ2-3
TGTGCCAGCAGCTCGTCCGGGGATACGCAGTATTTT,CASSSSGDTQYF,TRBV7-9,12,-,-,TRBJ2-3
TGTGCCAGCAGCCCCAGGGGTCCTGGAAACACCATATATTTT,CASSPRGPGNTIYF,TRBV7-3,14,-,-,TRBJ1-3
TGTGCCAGCAGCCAAATCAGGGGGCGGAACACTGAAGCTTTCTTT,CASSQIRGRNTEAFF,TRBV14,15,-,TRBD1,TRBJ1-1
TGTGCCTGGAGTACCCGGGGATATCAGCCCCAGCATTTT,CAWSTRGYQPQHF,TRBV30,13,-,-,TRBJ1-5
TGTGCCAGTAGTACAAGACGAAGCGACAGGGGCAACGAGCAGTACTTC,CASSTRRSDRGNEQYF,TRBV19,16,-,TRBD1,TRBJ2-7
TGCGCCAGCAGCTTTGGGACAGGACCCTACGAGCAGTACTTC,CASSFGTGPYEQYF,TRBV5-1,14,-,TRBD1,TRBJ2-7
TGTGCCAGCAGCCGAGGGACAGACTATAGCAATCAGCCCCAGCATTTT,CASSRGTDYSNQPQHF,TRBV5-8,16,-,TRBD1,TRBJ1-5
TGTGCCTGGAGTGTTCACGGGAACACTGAAGCTTTCTTT,CAWSVHGNTEAFF,TRBV30,13,-,-,TRBJ1-1
TGCGCCAGCAGCCAAGATTTGGGACAGGGGGGGAACACTGAAGCTTTCTTT,CASSQDLGQGGNTEAFF,TRBV4-3,17,-,TRBD1,TRBJ1-1
TGTGCCAGTAGTACCCAACTAGCGGGTCAAGAGACCCAGTACTTC,CASSTQLAGQETQYF,TRBV19,15,-,TRBD2,TRBJ2-5
TGTGCTAGTGGTGGAGGTGAACTCAGGGGTGGGTTGGACTACGAGCAGTACTTC,CASGGGELRGGLDYEQYF,TRBV12-5,18,-,-,TRBJ2-7
TGTGCCTGGGCCGGGACTAGCGGTTCCTACGAGCAGTACTTC,CAWAGTSGSYEQYF,TRBV30,14,once,TRBD2,TRBJ2-7
TGCAGCGTTGATTTCTATCGTCCAGGTCGCACAGATACGCAGTATTTT,CSVDFYRPGRTDTQYF,TRBV29-1,16,-,-,TRBJ2-3
TGTTCCAGCAGCTTACGGGGCGGGGGTAGCGATCAGCCCCAGCATTTT,CSSSLRGGGSDQPQHF,TRBV7-9,16,-,-,TRBJ1-5
TGTGCCAGCTCACCACCGGGGCTCACAAACTATGGCTACACCTTC,CASSPPGLTNYGYTF,TRBV18,15,-,-,TRBJ1-2
TGTGCCAGTAGTATAGCGACAGGGGGATATCAGCCCCAGCATTTT,CASSIATGGYQPQHF,TRBV19,15,-,TRBD1,TRBJ1-5
TGTGCCAGCAGCTCGGGGGGACAAGAGACCCAGTACTTC,CASSSGGQETQYF,TRBV28,13,-,TRBD2,TRBJ2-5
TGTGCCTGGAGTGTTGGGGGGACGGGCTACGAGCAGTACTTC,CAWSVGGTGYEQYF,TRBV30,14,-,-,TRBJ2-7
TGTGCCAGCAGTTCCTGGAACACCGGGGAGCTGTTTTTT,CASSSWNTGELFF,TRBV6-5,13,-,-,TRBJ2-2
TGTGCCAGCATTACTTCCCCGGGGGGGCTCCACTTT,CASITSPGGLHF,TRBV6-1,12,-,-,TRBJ1-6
TGTGCCAGCAGCTTAGCACTGGGACAGGGGAACTCCTACGAGCAGTACTTC,CASSLALGQGNSYEQYF,TRBV7-9,17,-,TRBD1,TRBJ2-7
TGTGCCAGCAGTGTTCTAGGACAGGGTTTCTACGAGCAGTACTTC,CASSVLGQGFYEQYF,TRBV2,15,-,TRBD1,TRBJ2-7
TGTGCCAGCAGCGACGGGACAGCCGCAACTAATGAAAAACTGTTTTTT,CASSDGTAATNEKLFF,TRBV11-3,16,-,TRBD1,TRBJ1-4
TGTTCCAGCAGCCGGAGACAGGGATTGAATGAAAAACTGTTTTTT,CSSSRRQGLNEKLFF,TRBV7-9,15,-,TRBD1,TRBJ1-4
TGCGCCAGCAGCCACCTCTCGAGGAGCAATGAGCAGTTCTTC,CASSHLSRSNEQFF,TRBV5-1,14,-,-,TRBJ2-1
TGCGCCAGCAGCTTCGACAGGGCTAGCTCCTACAATGAGCAGTTCTTC,CASSFDRASSYNEQFF,TRBV5-1,16,-,TRBD1,TRBJ2-1
TGTGCCAGCAGTCCCGGGACTAGCGGGGAGACCCAGTACTTC,CASSPGTSGETQYF,TRBV7-3,14,-,TRBD2,TRBJ2-5
TGTGCCAGCAGTCTCCCCGGGAACACTGAAGCTTTCTTT,CASSLPGNTEAFF,TRBV5-4,13,few,-,TRBJ1-1
TGTGCCAGCCGAAGGGAGGAAGGGAATCAGCCCCAGCATTTT,CASRREEGNQPQHF,TRBV19,14,once,-,TRBJ1-5
TGCAGTGCTGCGAATACCGGGGAGCTGTTTTTT,CSAANTGELFF,TRBV20-1,11,-,-,TRBJ2-2
TGCGCCAGCAGCTTAACAGGGGGGAATACTGAAAAACTGTTTTTT,CASSLTGGNTEKLFF,TRBV5-1,15,few,TRBD1,TRBJ1-4
TGTGCCAGCAGTTTTTCTGGACTACTCTCCTACAATGAGCAGTTCTTC,CASSFSGLLSYNEQFF,TRBV27,16,-,-,TRBJ2-1
TGTGCCAGCAGTATCTCGACTAGCGGGAGATGGAGCTACAATGAGCAGTTCTTC,CASSISTSGRWSYNEQFF,TRBV27,18,-,TRBD2,TRBJ2-1
TGCGCCAGCAGCTCGGACAGGTCCGACTACGAGCAGTACTTC,CASSSDRSDYEQYF,TRBV5-1,14,few,TRBD1,TRBJ2-7
TGTGCCAGCAGCTTGGCAACAGGATATGGCTACACCTTC,CASSLATGYGYTF,TRBV5-5,13,-,-,TRBJ1-2
TGTGCCAGCAGCGATGGGATGCGGGGGCTTGGGGATGAGCAGTTCTTC,CASSDGMRGLGDEQFF,TRBV7-2,16,once,-,TRBJ2-1
TGCGCCAGCAGTGATGGGACAGGGTACGGCGAGCAGTACTTC,CASSDGTGYGEQYF,TRBV10-1,14,once,TRBD1,TRBJ2-7
TGTGCCAGCGGACTGGGACTAGCGGGAGTCGAGCAGTACTTC,CASGLGLAGVEQYF,TRBV25-1,14,-,TRBD2,TRBJ2-7
TGCGCCAGCAGCTTTCTAGCGGGAGGGGACAATGAGCAGTTCTTC,CASSFLAGGDNEQFF,TRBV5-1,15,-,TRBD2,TRBJ2-1
TGTGCCAGTAGTATTGGTAGCGGGAGAACCGGGGAGCTGTTTTTT,CASSIGSGRTGELFF,TRBV19,15,-,TRBD2,TRBJ2-2
TGTGCCAGCAGCTCCCGGGGGGGACAAGAGACCCAGTACTTC,CASSSRGGQETQYF,TRBV5-6,14,once,TRBD2,TRBJ2-5
TGTGCCAGCAGCTTACCGAGGACTAGCGGGGACTTCGGGGAGCTGTTTTTT,CASSLPRTSGDFGELFF,TRBV7-9,17,-,TRBD2,TRBJ2-2
TGTGCCAGCTCGCGGTCACAGGGAGGCACAGATACGCAGTATTTT,CASSRSQGGTDTQYF,TRBV18,15,-,-,TRBJ2-3
TGTGCCAGCAGTTTTTCGGGACCGAATCCAGGGGGCGGGGAGCTGTTTTTT,CASSFSGPNPGGGELFF,TRBV27,17,once,TRBD1,TRBJ2-2
TGTGCCAGCTCACCAGAACAACAGGGGGCTCTGTACGAGCAGTACTTC,CASSPEQQGALYEQYF,TRBV18,16,-,TRBD1,TRBJ2-7
TGTGCCAGCAGCCCAGGGAGGCACGAGCAGTACTTC,CASSPGRHEQYF,TRBV11-2,12,-,-,TRBJ2-7
TGCGCCAGCAGCCACGGACAGGGGGGATCCTATGGCTACACCTTC,CASSHGQGGSYGYTF,TRBV4-1,15,-,TRBD1,TRBJ1-2
TGTGCCAGCAGTTATAATGGACAGGGAGGCGAAAAACTGTTTTTT,CASSYNGQGGEKLFF,TRBV6-5,15,few,TRBD1,TRBJ1-4
TGTGCCAGCAGTTCGGTACCTCAGCCCCAGCATTTT,CASSSVPQPQHF,TRBV7-2,12,-,-,TRBJ1-5